This T cell receptor beta chain was captured in a study of blood T cells in healthy people across ages. Study conclusions and caveats: CMV status of donors was unknown, possibly confounding expanded clonotype changes. With age, beta diversity per million T cells declined roughly linearly, significantly by 35 to 40.

Germline V gives CDR1 MGHDK, CDR2 SYGVNS. The CDR3 runs to 11 residues. V gave up 11 bases and J gave up 13 bases; unmatched junction bases: 12. It was with a sample-barcoded 5' primer and a J-beta primer mix that a second PCR of about 6 to 12 cycles was run. TCRdb fed the 5' RACE reads into MiXCR, producing one record per CDR3 protein. Altogether 1.5 million to 2 million distinct CDR3 sequences are present, about 31% being singletons, with the ten largest covering 10% to 12%. Points on this clonotype: The antigen is undetermined.

V and J are TRBV25-1 and TRBJ1-1, with 8 bases lining up with TRBD1. Sequencing was done on a sample of blood. The TCR was taken from a woman younger than 45 in good health. This CDR3 reads CAVLTGDGVFF. The CDR3 bases are TGTGCCGTCTTGACAGGGGACGGAGTTTTCTTT.